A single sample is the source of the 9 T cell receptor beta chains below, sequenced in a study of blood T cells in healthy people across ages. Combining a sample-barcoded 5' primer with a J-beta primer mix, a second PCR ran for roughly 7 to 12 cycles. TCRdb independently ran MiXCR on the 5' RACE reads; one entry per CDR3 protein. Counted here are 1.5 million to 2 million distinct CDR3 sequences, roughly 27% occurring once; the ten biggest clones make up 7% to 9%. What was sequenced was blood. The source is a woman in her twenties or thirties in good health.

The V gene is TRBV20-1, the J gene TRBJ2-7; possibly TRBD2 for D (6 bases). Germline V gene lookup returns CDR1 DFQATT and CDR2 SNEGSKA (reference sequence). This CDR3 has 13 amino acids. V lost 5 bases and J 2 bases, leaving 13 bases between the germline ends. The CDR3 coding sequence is TGCAGTGCTCGGCTTGGGGGGACCTACGAGCAGTACTTC. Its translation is CSARLGGTYEQYF.

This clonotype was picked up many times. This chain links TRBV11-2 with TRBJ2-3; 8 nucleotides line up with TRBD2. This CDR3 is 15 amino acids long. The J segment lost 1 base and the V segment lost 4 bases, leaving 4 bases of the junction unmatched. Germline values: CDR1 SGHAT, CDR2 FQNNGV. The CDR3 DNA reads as TGTGCCAGCAGCTGGCGAGCGGGGGGCACAGATACGCAGTATTTT. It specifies CASSWRAGGTDTQYF.

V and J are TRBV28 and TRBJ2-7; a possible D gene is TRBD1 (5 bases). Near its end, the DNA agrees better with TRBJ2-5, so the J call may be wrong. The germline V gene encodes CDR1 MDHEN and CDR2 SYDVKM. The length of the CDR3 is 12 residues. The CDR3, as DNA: TGTGCCAGCAATTCAGGGCTGGAGACCCAGTACTTC. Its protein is CASNSGLETQYF.

CDR3 protein: CASSPLPGQITQDEQFF. In DNA form, the CDR3 reads TGTGCCAGCAGCCCCCTTCCGGGACAGATAACCCAGGATGAGCAGTTCTTC. This chain uses TRBV9 with TRBJ2-1, with 7 bases that match TRBD1. Germline trimming cut 4 bases from V and 8 bases from J; bases unmatched to any gene: 18. The CDR3 runs 17 residues. Germline V gives CDR1 SGDLS, CDR2 YYNGEE.

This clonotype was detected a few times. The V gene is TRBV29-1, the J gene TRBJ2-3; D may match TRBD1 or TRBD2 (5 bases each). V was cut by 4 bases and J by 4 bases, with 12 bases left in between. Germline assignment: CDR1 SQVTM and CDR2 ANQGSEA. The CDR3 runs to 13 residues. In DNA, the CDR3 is TGCAGCGTTGGGGGCTCCGGGGCAGATACGCAGTATTTT. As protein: CSVGGSGADTQYF.

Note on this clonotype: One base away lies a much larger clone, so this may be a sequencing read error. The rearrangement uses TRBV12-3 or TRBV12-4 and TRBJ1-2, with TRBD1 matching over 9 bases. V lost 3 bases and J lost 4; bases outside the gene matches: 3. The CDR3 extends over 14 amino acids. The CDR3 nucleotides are TGTGCCAGCAGTTTCCGGACAGGGGCCTATGGCTACACCTTC. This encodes CASSFRTGAYGYTF.

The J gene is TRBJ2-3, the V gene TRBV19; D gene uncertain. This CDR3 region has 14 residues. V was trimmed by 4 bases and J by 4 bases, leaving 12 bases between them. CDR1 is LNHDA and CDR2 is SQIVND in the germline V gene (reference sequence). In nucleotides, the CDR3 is TGTGCCAGTAGTAAGCCTAGAGCTTCAGATACGCAGTATTTT. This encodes CASSKPRASDTQYF.

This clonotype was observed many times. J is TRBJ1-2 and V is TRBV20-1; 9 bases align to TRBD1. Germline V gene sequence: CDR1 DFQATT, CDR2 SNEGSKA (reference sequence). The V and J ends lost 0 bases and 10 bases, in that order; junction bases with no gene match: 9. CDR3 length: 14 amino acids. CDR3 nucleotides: TGCAGTGCTAGAGAGCGACAGGGGGTCTTCGCCTACACCTTC. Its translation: CSARERQGVFAYTF.

The CDR3 region has the DNA TGCAGTGCTAGAGTGGCAGCGGGAGCGAATAATGAGCAGTTCTTC. Protein: CSARVAAGANNEQFF. The chain recombines TRBV20-1 with TRBJ2-1; the match to TRBD2 covers 8 bases. The V and J ends lost 1 base and 7 bases, in that order; junction bases with no gene match: 9. The CDR3 contains 15 residues. Germline assignment: CDR1 DFQATT and CDR2 SNEGSKA (reference sequence).